The 8 T cell receptor beta chains reported below all come from one sample, sequenced in a study of blood T cell repertoires in COVID-19. Generated by immunoSEQ multiplex PCR, the TCRdb table keeps only in-frame clones and is missing some. The sample shows approximately 80,000 clones, roughly 91% of them seen only once. The sample was peripheral blood. The source is a woman aged 45 to 65 in a cohort sampled during active COVID-19.

The chain combines TRBV5-1 with TRBJ1-2, with 8 nucleotides matching TRBD1. V dropped 0 bases and J dropped 0; count of bases not matched to a gene: 1. The CDR3 is made up of 15 amino acids. CDR1 SGHRS and CDR2 YFSETQ come from the germline V gene. CDR3 in amino acids: CASSLVQGANYGYTF. DNA of the CDR3: TGCGCCAGCAGCTTGGTACAGGGGGCTAACTATGGCTACACCTTC.

The chain has TRBV3-1 (or the pseudogene TRBV3-2) and TRBJ1-2, with D possibly TRBD1 on 5 matching bases. The CDR3 is made up of 14 amino acids. With 4 bases removed from V and 4 bases from J, the gap between germline ends came to 13 bases. Germline V lookup: CDR1 LGHDT, CDR2 YNNKEL (reference sequence). CDR3 sequence (DNA): TGTGCCAGCAGCCGAAGTGTCGGGGGCTATGGCTACACCTTC. Amino acid sequence: CASSRSVGGYGYTF.

This clone has more than one count but fewer than ten. The chain uses TRBV3-1 (or the pseudogene TRBV3-2) and TRBJ2-7; a weak D match, TRBD2 (6 bases). CDR1 is LGHDT and CDR2 is YNNKEL in the germline V gene (reference sequence). This CDR3 region has 15 residues. Trimming removed 3 bases from V and 1 base from J, with 13 bases in between. The CDR3 region has the DNA TGTGCCAGCAGCCATGAGCACGGGAGATCCTACGAGCAGTACTTC. As protein: CASSHEHGRSYEQYF.

The chain has TRBV5-1 and TRBJ2-7; no firm D call. Trimming stripped 2 bases from V and 5 bases from J, with 11 bases between. The CDR3 spans 13 residues. Germline CDR1 SGHRS, CDR2 YFSETQ. CDR3: CASSFLGGNEQYF. The DNA of the CDR3 is TGCGCCAGCAGCTTCCTAGGCGGCAACGAGCAGTACTTC. Looking up the rest from reference TRBV5-1 and TRBJ2-7 gives the full variable domain: KAGVTQTPRYLIKTRGQQVTLSCSPISGHRSVSWYQQTPGQGLQFLFEYFSETQRNKGNFPGRFSGRQFSNSRSEMNVSTLELGDSALYLCASSFLGGNEQYFGPGTRLTVT.

The chain is built from TRBV28 and TRBJ1-2, with a tentative D call TRBD1 (5 bases). This CDR3 has 13 residues. In germline, CDR1 is MDHEN, CDR2 SYDVKM. The V and J ends lost 6 bases and 1 base respectively, with 9 bases between them. CDR3 loop: CASRKDSNYGYTF. In DNA, the CDR3 is TGTGCCAGCAGAAAAGACAGTAACTATGGCTACACCTTC.

The chain uses TRBV3-1 (or the pseudogene TRBV3-2) and TRBJ1-5; D unclear. Germline CDR1 LGHDT, CDR2 YNNKEL (reference sequence). This CDR3 is 14 amino acids long. Trimming took off 0 bases at V and 2 bases at J, with 5 bases between the two ends. CDR3: CASSQDSGNQPQHF. The DNA for the CDR3 is TGTGCCAGCAGCCAAGATTCTGGCAATCAGCCCCAGCATTTT.

V is TRBV3-1 (or the pseudogene TRBV3-2) and J is TRBJ2-2, with 11 bases matching TRBD2. CDR1 is LGHDT and CDR2 is YNNKEL in the germline V gene (reference sequence). The length of the CDR3 is 17 residues. V shed 5 bases and J 5 bases; nucleotides not matched to a gene: 10. CDR3 in amino acids: CASSFLTGLAVTGELFF. In nucleotides, the CDR3 is TGTGCCAGCAGCTTCTTAACGGGACTAGCGGTTACCGGGGAGCTGTTTTTT.

The gene calls are TRBV9 and TRBJ2-5; the D gene is possibly TRBD1 (5 bases). The CDR3 has 17 amino acids. The germline V gene encodes CDR1 SGDLS and CDR2 YYNGEE. Trimming took off 4 bases at V and 5 bases at J, with 24 bases between the two ends. The CDR3 sequence: CASSPVSVWSGRETQYF. The CDR3 DNA follows: TGTGCCAGCAGCCCCGTAAGCGTATGGTCAGGGCGGGAGACCCAGTACTTC.